This paragraph covers one T cell receptor (beta chain) sequence. What it binds is unknown. This sample was included in a study of T cell clonotyping in hematopoietic cell transplantation. Study conclusions and caveats: At the given depth, recipient repertoires were over 97% de novo clonotypes.

Germline V lookup: CDR1 LGHNA, CDR2 YNFKEQ. This CDR3 has 18 residues. Trimming took 0 bases from V and 8 from J; bases not matched to a gene: 14. Repertoires were generated with immunoSEQ multiplex PCR, while TCRdb's copy carries only in-frame clones and drops some. The sample lists approximately 17,000 clones; 90% were seen once. The TCR comes from a man aged 50 to 59 in good health. Some clones in this sample may be carry-over from other donors' samples. Material: peripheral blood mononuclear cells. The V call is TRBV4-2, the J call TRBJ2-1; 9 nucleotides align to TRBD2. The CDR3 reads CASSQDIPAGGLGDEQFF. As DNA, the CDR3 is TGTGCCAGCAGCCAAGATATTCCAGCGGGGGGTCTAGGAGATGAGCAGTTCTTC.